The 2 T cell receptor beta chains reported below all come from one sample, sequenced in a study of T cells in Graves' hyperthyroidism and ophthalmopathy. Amplification yielded TCR beta CDR3 regions, with RNA transcripts as the source. The primer set for the first-round RT-PCR of the TCR CDR3 was HTBI. Each CDR3 protein is one row after TCRdb ran MiXCR on the multiplex PCR reads. The profile shows around 440,000 distinct CDR3 sequences, around a sixth of them singletons. Specimen: blood. These receptor sequences come from a woman aged 18-35 years with Graves' hyperthyroidism.

The chain combines TRBV15 with TRBJ2-7, with 8 positions matching TRBD1. CDR1 is LNHNV, CDR2 YYDKDF, per germline (reference sequence). V was clipped by 4 bases and J by 7 bases; unmatched bases: 12. This CDR3 has 15 residues. In DNA form, the CDR3 reads TGTGCCACCAGCACCGAACAGGGGGTTGGATATGAGCAGTACTTC. It specifies CATSTEQGVGYEQYF.

V usage is TRBV27 and J usage is TRBJ1-5, with 10 bases aligning to TRBD1. V lost 4 bases to trimming and J lost 1 base; unmatched junction nucleotides: 13. CDR1 MNHEY and CDR2 SMNVEV come from the germline V gene (reference sequence). This CDR3 contains 19 residues. The CDR3 DNA reads as TGTGCCAGCAGTTCACTAACTCCGGGACAGGGGAAGAGCAATCAGCCCCAGCATTTT. Its translation: CASSSLTPGQGKSNQPQHF.